This T cell receptor (beta chain) derives from a study of blood T cell repertoires in COVID-19. Study information: The study drew acute and convalescent COVID-19 samples from the United States, Italy and Spain. PBMCs, B-cell-depleted T cells, or T cells provided the cDNA or gDNA that made up the material.

CDR3 size: 14 residues. V lost 0 bases and J 7 bases, leaving 14 bases between the germline ends. The germline CDR1 and CDR2 sequences are SGHRS and YFSETQ. Libraries were prepared by immunoSEQ multiplex PCR; TCRdb keeps only in-frame clonotypes and omits some of them. The table lists 250,000 or so clones, roughly 88% of them singletons, with about 4% in the top ten. Participants classified as exposed had met a COVID-19 case within 2 weeks before study entry. Sequenced material: PBMCs or T cells enriched from blood (not recorded which). The origin of this receptor is a woman aged 25 to 39 who had been exposed to COVID-19. V gene TRBV5-1 combines with J gene TRBJ2-7; D gene ambiguous. Here the CDR3 reads CASSLAYGVLEQYF. The CDR3, as DNA: TGCGCCAGCAGCTTGGCCTATGGAGTACTAGAGCAGTACTTC.